This TCR beta chain derives from a study of blood T cells in healthy people across ages (dated by TCRdb to between 2014 and 2017). Turning to the overall study: Template switching captured roughly one uniquely barcoded TCR beta cDNA molecule per two T cells in model experiments. The study measured age-related changes in TCR beta repertoire diversity using deep sequencing normalized with unique cDNA molecular identifiers. The donors were split into four age groups: young (average 16 years), middle-aged (39), aged (roughly 60) and long-lived (more than 80). Using the same blood draw, the study looked at two additional independent replicas of 1 million unique cDNA reads for two donors, one aged 18 to 30 and the other aged 80 or older. To avoid experimental bias, donors of different ages were randomly spread across the sequencing lanes.

The CDR3 spans 11 residues, from the cysteine through the phenylalanine. This entry keeps only the CDR3 DNA: 33 bases, framed from base 1. In the germline V gene, CDR1 corresponds to SQVTM and CDR2 to ANQGSEA. V ends up 7 bases short and J 8 bases short, with an unmatched junction base count of 6. On the study overall, not on this receptor specifically: A strong correlation was found between observed TCR beta diversity and the percentage of naive T cells measured by flow cytometry. Since profiling was done on bulk unsorted PBMCs, naive and antigen-experienced compartments could not be conclusively compared. Because the CMV infection status of the donors was unknown, age-related changes in expanded clonotypes may potentially have been confounded. Compared with the aged group, more naive CD4+ T cells, fewer expanded clones and increased TCR diversity were shown by the long-lived group, suggesting age selection. Observed TCR beta diversity per million T cells fell roughly linearly with age, and a significant reduction was already apparent by age roughly 41. Total diversity estimates from one million sequenced T cells were considered lower bounds and underestimates.

The library was produced with 5' RACE. Sequencing was carried out with an Illumina HiSeq 2500. A second PCR of about 6 to 12 cycles was run with a J-beta primer mix and a sample-barcoded 5' primer. A template-switch 5' adaptor carrying 12 random nucleotides introduced a unique molecular identifier onto each TCR beta cDNA molecule. At least 2.5 million CDR3-containing paired-end reads were obtained from each sample. All of the RNA was converted into first-strand cDNA using the Mint cDNA synthesis kit, with a TRBC-specific oligonucleotide serving as the primer. After uracil-DNA glycosylase treatment, a first 18-cycle PCR used universal primers M1SS and BC2_uni_R on all cDNA. From the authors' description of their analysis: For normalization, 1 million high-quality reads, each with a distinct molecular identifier, were randomly selected from each sample. Instead of being binned into consensus sequences, reads that shared molecular identifiers were thrown out. MiTCR, run with a Q25 quality threshold and the strictest error-elimination algorithm, handled CDR3 identification, clonotype clustering and error correction. A nonparametric unseen species model using Euler transformation provided a lower-bound estimate of total TCR beta diversity. The public reads were quality trimmed at Q25 with fastp and then assembled into clones with MiXCR by TCRdb, keeping productive beta chains. Every distinct CDR3 protein forms one entry, paired with its most common genes and DNA. Clone size and V and J calls follow TCRdb, not the original study. This sample lists 1.5 million to 2 million distinct CDR3 sequences; around 36% were detected once. Of the sample, 11% is held by the ten largest clones.

This clonotype came up many times. There is no known antigen for this receptor. No quality values exist for individual bases; no much larger clone is one base distant. The roughly 39 donors, aged 6 to 90 years, were systemically healthy Caucasian individuals from Russia. Around 9.8 milliliters of peripheral blood were collected from each donor into EDTA-treated Vacutainer tubes. PBMCs were isolated by Ficoll-Paque density-gradient centrifugation, with at least 6 million obtained per sample. Total RNA, at least 6 micrograms per sample, was extracted from PBMCs with Trizol reagent. For every donor, an aliquot of PBMCs went through flow cytometry to measure the percentages of naive CD45RAhigh/CD27high T cells.

Material for sequencing was blood. The TCR originated in a woman between 25 and 40 years old in good health. The V and J segments used are TRBV29-1 and TRBJ1-2, and TRBD1 matches 8 of the central bases. The CDR3 has the sequence CSARTGQGYTF. In nucleotides, the sequence is TGCAGCGCCCGGACAGGGCAAGGCTACACCTTC.